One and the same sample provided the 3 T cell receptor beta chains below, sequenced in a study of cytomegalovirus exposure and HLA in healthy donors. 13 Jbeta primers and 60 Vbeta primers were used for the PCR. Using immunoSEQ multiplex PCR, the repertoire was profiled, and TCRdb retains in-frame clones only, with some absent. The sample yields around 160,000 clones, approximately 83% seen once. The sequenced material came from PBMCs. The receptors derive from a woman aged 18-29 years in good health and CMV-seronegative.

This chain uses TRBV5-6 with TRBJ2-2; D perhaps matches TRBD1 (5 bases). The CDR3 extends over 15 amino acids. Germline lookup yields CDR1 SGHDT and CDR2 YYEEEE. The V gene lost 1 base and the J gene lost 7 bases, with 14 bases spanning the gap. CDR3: CASSLLKDQGGELFF. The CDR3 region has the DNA TGTGCCAGCAGCTTGCTAAAAGACCAGGGCGGGGAGCTGTTTTTT.

CDR3 sequence reads: CASVFSRQGNTEAFF. The CDR3 DNA is TGCGCCAGCGTCTTTTCAAGACAGGGAAACACTGAAGCTTTCTTT. V and J are TRBV10-2 and TRBJ1-1, with 7 bases that match TRBD1. There are 15 residues in the CDR3. Looked up from germline, CDR1 is WSHSY and CDR2 is SAAADI. The trim removed 8 bases at V and 2 bases at J, leaving 11 bases unmatched.

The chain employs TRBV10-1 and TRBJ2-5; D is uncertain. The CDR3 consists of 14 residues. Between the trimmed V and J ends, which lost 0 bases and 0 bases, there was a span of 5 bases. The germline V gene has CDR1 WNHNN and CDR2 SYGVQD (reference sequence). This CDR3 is CASSESNNQETQYF. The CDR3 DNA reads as TGCGCCAGCAGTGAGTCCAACAACCAAGAGACCCAGTACTTC.